In its sample, the clone carrying this T cell receptor (beta chain) was seen many times. Its specificity is not known. This specimen comes from a study of CD8 T cells in ankylosing spondylitis. Whole-study findings and limits: Earlier studies detected some motif variants in reactive arthritis synovial fluid and blood.

Construction of TCR beta libraries was performed using quantitative 5'-RACE with molecular barcodes. TCRdb reprocessed the 5' RACE reads with MiXCR, giving one entry per CDR3 protein. The profile shows around 75,000 distinct CDR3 sequences, less than 6% of them singletons. The CDR3 extends over 13 amino acids. CDR1 is MDHEN, CDR2 SYDVKM, per germline. V gave up 9 bases and J gave up 2 bases, with 10 bases separating them. V gene TRBV28 combines with J gene TRBJ2-2; either TRBD1 or TRBD2 may fit D (5 bases each). Sequenced sample: blood, either unsorted or a sorted T cell fraction (not recorded which). The receptor comes from a male donor with ankylosing spondylitis or in good health (not recorded which). In DNA, the CDR3 is TGTGCCAGTCTGGGGGTTAACACCGGGGAGCTGTTTTTT. It codes for CASLGVNTGELFF.